The 17 T cell receptor beta chains presented below share a single source sample, sequenced in a study of shared clonotypes between healthy human individuals. Generated by immunoSEQ multiplex PCR, the TCRdb table keeps only in-frame clones and is missing some. The sample includes roughly 1,500,000 clones, approximately 98.5% of them seen just once. Sequenced input: naive CD4+ T cells sorted from blood. Subset described: CD45RA+ positively selected. These receptor sequences come from a young man in good health.

V gene TRBV6-6 combines with J gene TRBJ1-1; D ambiguous. V shed 0 bases and J shed 7 bases, with 6 bases lying between them. The germline gives CDR1 MNHNY, CDR2 SVGAGI (reference sequence). The CDR3 sequence is 12 residues long. CDR3 sequence: CASSYSISEAFF. CDR3 bases: TGTGCCAGCAGTTACTCGATCAGTGAAGCTTTCTTT.

The V and J genes are TRBV28 and TRBJ2-7; TRBD1 matches 8 bases. CDR1 is MDHEN, CDR2 SYDVKM, per germline. This CDR3 spans 15 amino acids. The V gene end was trimmed by 5 bases and the J gene end by 0 bases; junction bases not matched to a gene: 6. Here the CDR3 DNA reads TGTGCCAGCAGTCCTGGACAGGGATTCTCCTACGAGCAGTACTTC. Translation gives CASSPGQGFSYEQYF.

V is TRBV28 and J is TRBJ1-2; TRBD1 is a possible D gene (6 bases). The V gene's germline CDR1 is MDHEN and CDR2 SYDVKM. This CDR3 region has 12 residues. V lost 7 bases, J lost 5 bases, and 11 bases lay in between. The chain's CDR3 is CASTGGWYGYTF. DNA of the CDR3: TGTGCCAGCACGGGGGGCTGGTATGGCTACACCTTC.

Comment on this clone: Other nucleotide sequences in the sample specify the same CDR3. V usage is TRBV10-1 and J usage is TRBJ2-7; tentative D call: TRBD1 (5 bases). The CDR3 loop spans 13 amino acids. From germline, CDR1 is WNHNN and CDR2 SYGVQD (reference sequence). V was cut by 0 bases and J by 5 bases, with 8 bases left in between. CDR3 residues: CASSESGVHEQYF. The CDR3 DNA reads as TGCGCCAGCAGTGAGTCAGGGGTCCACGAGCAGTACTTC.

The V gene is TRBV6-5, the J gene TRBJ2-2, with 8 bases fitting TRBD2. There are 16 residues in the CDR3. V shed 2 bases, J shed 4 bases, and the junction held 6 bases outside the gene matches. Germline values: CDR1 MNHEY, CDR2 SVGAGI. CDR3: CASSYGIAGTTGELFF. DNA for the CDR3: TGTGCCAGCAGTTACGGAATAGCGGGAACCACCGGGGAGCTGTTTTTT.

The chain employs TRBV7-6 and TRBJ2-1; 9 nucleotides align to TRBD2. The germline gives CDR1 SGHVS, CDR2 FNYEAQ. The CDR3 covers 16 residues. Germline trimming cut 5 bases from V and 5 bases from J; bases unmatched to any gene: 10. CDR3 bases: TGTGCCAGCAGCCTTAGGGGACTAGCAGCTAACAATGAGCAGTTCTTC. Translating gives CASSLRGLAANNEQFF.

V and J are TRBV7-8 and TRBJ2-1; 13 nucleotides match TRBD2. The CDR3 spans 16 residues. The V segment lost 5 bases and the J segment 7 bases; nucleotides outside the gene matches: 8. Germline V gene lookup returns CDR1 SGHVS and CDR2 FQNEAQ. The CDR3 sequence is CASSERTSGSLNEQFF. CDR3 coding DNA: TGTGCCAGCAGCGAGAGGACTAGCGGGAGTCTAAATGAGCAGTTCTTC.

The CDR3 DNA reads as TGCGCCAGCAGCTTCACAAGGACAGGGGGCGCTGGTGGCTACACCTTC. This gives the protein CASSFTRTGGAGGYTF. This chain connects TRBV5-1 to TRBJ1-2, with 11 positions matching TRBD1. CDR1 SGHRS and CDR2 YFSETQ come from the germline V gene. The length of the CDR3 is 16 residues. J lost 7 bases, V lost 2 bases, and 10 bases had no gene match.

The chain carries TRBV30 and TRBJ2-1; D is ambiguous. V lost 4 bases and J 4 bases, leaving 14 bases between the germline ends. Germline V lookup: CDR1 GTSNPN, CDR2 SVGIG (reference sequence). CDR3 length equals 14 residues. As DNA, the CDR3 is TGTGCCTGGATGGCTAAGGCTGAGTACAATGAGCAGTTCTTC. Its translation is CAWMAKAEYNEQFF.

The V call is TRBV28, the J call TRBJ2-7; D is undetermined. Germline values: CDR1 MDHEN, CDR2 SYDVKM. The CDR3 sequence is 15 residues long. V dropped 5 bases and J dropped 4 bases, with 18 bases sitting between them. The CDR3 DNA reads as TGTGCCAGCAGTGGCCCGGGTGACGGAAAATACGAGCAGTACTTC. Translating gives CASSGPGDGKYEQYF.

Note on this clone: Other DNA sequences in this specimen translate into the identical CDR3. This rearrangement joins TRBV2 to TRBJ2-7; tentative D call: TRBD1 (5 bases). This CDR3 region has 13 residues. Trimming removed 7 bases from V and 3 bases from J, with 13 bases in between. Germline V lookup: CDR1 SNHLY, CDR2 FYNNEI. CDR3 sequence reads: CASIRDRSYEQYF. As DNA, the CDR3 is TGTGCCAGCATTCGTGACAGAAGCTACGAGCAGTACTTC.

Remarks on this clone: This CDR3 is also generated by other DNA sequences in the sample. The chain uses TRBV5-6 and TRBJ2-1; no reliable D call. Germline-derived CDR1 and CDR2 are SGHDT and YYEEEE. CDR3 length: 13 residues. V was cut by 1 base and J by 3 bases, with 5 bases left in between. The CDR3: CASSLFSYNEQFF. The CDR3 DNA is TGTGCCAGCAGCTTGTTTAGCTACAATGAGCAGTTCTTC.

The chain carries TRBV23-1 and TRBJ1-5, with D hard to call. TRBV23-1 is an ORF, and what it does is uncertain. The CDR3 runs 14 residues. V gave up 3 bases and J gave up 6 bases, with 12 bases separating them. The CDR3 reads CASSHPDRSQPQHF. In nucleotides, the CDR3 is TGCGCCAGCAGTCACCCCGATCGGAGTCAGCCCCAGCATTTT.

The chain recombines TRBV10-3 with TRBJ1-5, with D tentatively TRBD1 (5 bases). Trimming stripped 5 bases from V and 4 bases from J, with 15 bases between. The CDR3 sequence is 15 residues long. Germline V gene lookup returns CDR1 ENHRY and CDR2 SYGVKD. The CDR3, as DNA: TGTGCCATCAGTCCGGATTCAAAGGGGAATCAGCCCCAGCATTTT. Translating gives CAISPDSKGNQPQHF.

Concerning this clone itself: The sample contains more than one DNA sequence encoding this CDR3. This chain connects TRBV6-5 to TRBJ1-3, with unresolved D. The CDR3 sequence is 11 residues long. The germline V gene has CDR1 MNHEY and CDR2 SVGAGI. The V end lost 4 bases, the J end lost 4 bases, and 2 bases lay between the germline ends. The CDR3 DNA is TGTGCCAGCAGTTTAGGAAACACCATATATTTT. Protein sequence: CASSLGNTIYF.

V usage is TRBV27 and J usage is TRBJ2-7; 7 nucleotides agree with TRBD1. With 5 bases clipped from V and 5 bases from J, the junction kept 12 bases outside the gene matches. The CDR3 extends over 15 amino acids. CDR1 and CDR2 from the germline V gene are MNHEY and SMNVEV (reference sequence). In DNA form, the CDR3 reads TGTGCCAGCAGTATAAAACAGGGGTTGATGCACGAGCAGTACTTC. Encoded protein: CASSIKQGLMHEQYF.

This chain uses TRBV6-6 with TRBJ2-5; the D is unclear. V lost 2 bases, J lost 0 bases, and 7 bases lay in between. The germline gives CDR1 MNHNY, CDR2 SVGAGI (reference sequence). This CDR3 is built from 14 residues. The DNA for the CDR3 is TGTGCCAGCAGTTACGTTAGGAACCAAGAGACCCAGTACTTC. It specifies CASSYVRNQETQYF.